This T cell receptor (beta chain) was captured by sequencing in a study of cytomegalovirus exposure and HLA in healthy donors. At the level of the study: Previous work identified roughly 120 million unique TCR beta sequences from some 170 million T cells.

At the time of sampling, donors were nominally healthy, though unrecorded immune exposures were likely. V was shortened by 10 bases and J by 9 bases, with 13 bases between the two germline ends. Germline V gene sequence: CDR1 SGHTA, CDR2 FQGNSA. This CDR3 contains 11 residues. Study-level results: Later analysis showed most CMV-associated TCR beta chains appearing HLA-restricted. Earlier analysis looked at TCR beta V segments, and most were productive about 90% or about 30% of the time.

On this clone: The target antigen is unknown.

The PCR ran on 60 Vbeta and 13 Jbeta primers. Libraries were prepared by immunoSEQ multiplex PCR; TCRdb keeps only in-frame clonotypes and omits some of them. Here the sample spans under 250,000 clones, less than 80% being singletons. The sequence came from a young woman in good health and CMV-seropositive. The sequenced material came from PBMCs. The V gene is TRBV7-2, the J gene TRBJ2-1, with D possibly TRBD2 on 6 matching bases. CDR3: CATEGMSEQFF. The CDR3, as DNA: TGTGCCACGGAGGGAATGAGTGAGCAGTTCTTC. The full variable domain, its missing parts supplied by reference TRBV7-2 and TRBJ2-1, is GAGVSQSPSNKVTEKGKDVELRCDPISGHTALYWYRQSLGQGLEFLIYFQGNSAPDKSGLPSDRFSAERTGGSVSTLTIQRTQQEDSAVYLCATEGMSEQFFGPGTRLTVL.